This TCR beta chain is drawn from a study of blood T cell repertoires in COVID-19. About the study: The origin of the acute and convalescent COVID-19 samples was the United States, Italy and Spain. PBMCs, B-cell-depleted T cells, or T cells provided the cDNA or gDNA that made up the material.

Germline CDR1 and CDR2: LGHNA and YNFKEQ. The V and J ends lost 2 bases and 2 bases respectively, with 19 bases between them. The length of the CDR3 is 17 residues. The table lists this clone with a few counts. In the source study's methods: Reference gene primer amplification gave nucleated cell count estimates. The table came from immunoSEQ multiplex PCR; TCRdb's copy has only in-frame clones and leaves some out. From that table come the V and J calls and clone size; the DNA was used to work out D and trimming. Here the sample spans roughly 100,000 clones, around 76% being singletons. The clonotype originates from a woman aged 70 to 79 with acute or convalescent COVID-19. The genes are TRBV4-2 and TRBJ2-7; D is unresolved. The sample taken for sequencing was peripheral blood. The CDR3 sequence is CASSQTLVTAEPYEQYF. CDR3 sequence (DNA): TGTGCCAGCAGCCAAACCCTAGTGACGGCGGAACCCTACGAGCAGTACTTC.